A selection of T cell receptor beta chains follows, all from one sample in a study of shared clonotypes between healthy human individuals. Profiling relied on immunoSEQ multiplex PCR, and the TCRdb table lists in-frame clones only, not all of them. The sample lists roughly 2,500,000 clones; approximately 93% were seen once. Sequenced sample: naive CD4+ T cells from PBMCs. These receptors all come from a man aged 18 to 35 in good health. Some clones in this sample may be carry-over from other donors' samples. The CDR3 runs from the conserved cysteine through the conserved F or W. Each record gives: V gene, clone size, D gene, J gene, CDR3 DNA, CDR3 protein. The D gene is left open where the match is weak. Clone size appears in some rows only: once, few, many, or a class for an expanded clone.

TRBV28	NA	NA	TRBJ1-2	TGTGCCAGCAGCTCACCGGGCGGCTCTAACTATGGCTACACCTTC	CASSSPGGSNYGYTF
TRBV11-3	NA	NA	TRBJ2-2	TGTGCCAGCAGCTTAGAATCCGGCGGGGAGCTGTTTTTT	CASSLESGGELFF
TRBV30	NA	NA	TRBJ2-5	TGTGCCTGGAGTCGCGGAAAAGAGACCCAGTACTTC	CAWSRGKETQYF
TRBV5-1	NA	NA	TRBJ2-1	TGCGCCAGCAGCTTGGGGGCAGGGAACACTCTTAATGAGCAGTTCTTC	CASSLGAGNTLNEQFF
TRBV7-9	NA	TRBD2	TRBJ2-3	TGTGCCAGCAGCTTAGGGCTAGCGGGTACGACCGATACGCAGTATTTT	CASSLGLAGTTDTQYF
TRBV21-1	NA	NA	TRBJ2-2	TGTGCCAGCAGCAAATCTGGGGGAGGGACGAACACCGGGGAGCTGTTTTTT	CASSKSGGGTNTGELFF
TRBV5-5	NA	TRBD2	TRBJ2-3	TGTGCCAGCAGACCAGTAGCGGGTGGAGGAACAGATACGCAGTATTTT	CASRPVAGGGTDTQYF
TRBV9	NA	NA	TRBJ1-6	TGTGCCAGCAACCCGGACCAGGGTAATTCGGCCCTCCACTTT	CASNPDQGNSALHF
TRBV4-3	NA	TRBD1	TRBJ2-5	TGCGCCAGCAGCGAAGGGGACAGGCTGAGCTGGGGGGAGACCCAGTACTTC	CASSEGDRLSWGETQYF
TRBV7-3	NA	NA	TRBJ2-5	TGTGCCAGCAGCCCTAGGTCCAGCGAGACCCAGTACTTC	CASSPRSSETQYF
TRBV30	NA	TRBD2	TRBJ2-2	TGTGCCTGGAGTAGACTAGCGGGAACCGGGGAGCTGTTTTTT	CAWSRLAGTGELFF
TRBV5-1	NA	TRBD1	TRBJ2-1	TGCGCCAGCAGTTCGGACAGGCTTGGGAATGAGCAGTTCTTC	CASSSDRLGNEQFF
TRBV7-9	NA	NA	TRBJ2-3	TGTGCCAGCAGCCGGGACCGAAGCACAGATACGCAGTATTTT	CASSRDRSTDTQYF
TRBV18	NA	NA	TRBJ1-5	TGTGCCAGCTCACCACCGACCGGGAGGCAAGGTCAGCCCCAGCATTTT	CASSPPTGRQGQPQHF
TRBV6-1	NA	NA	TRBJ2-2	TGTGCAAGCAGAGGGGCGGCGAACACCGGGGAGCTGTTTTTT	CASRGAANTGELFF
TRBV18	NA	NA	TRBJ1-4	TGTGCCAGCTCACCAGCGGGGGCTGAAAAACTGTTTTTT	CASSPAGAEKLFF
TRBV2	NA	TRBD1	TRBJ1-1	TGTGCCAGCAGTTCAACAGGGGGGGACACTGAAGCTTTCTTT	CASSSTGGDTEAFF
TRBV6-1	NA	TRBD1	TRBJ1-1	TGTGCCAGCAGTGTGGCCCGACAGGGGGCAGACACTGAAGCTTTCTTT	CASSVARQGADTEAFF
TRBV11-2	NA	NA	TRBJ2-5	TGTGCCAGCAGCCTGGGGACCAGAGTCGAGACCCAGTACTTC	CASSLGTRVETQYF
TRBV6-1	NA	NA	TRBJ2-5	TGTGCCAGCAGTGAAGCGGGGTGGACCCAGTACTTC	CASSEAGWTQYF
TRBV2	NA	TRBD1	TRBJ1-5	TGTGCCAGCAGAACAGAGGGACAGCCAAATCAGCCCCAGCATTTT	CASRTEGQPNQPQHF
TRBV5-1	NA	NA	TRBJ2-5	TGCGCCAGCAGCCCCTGGGGGGGCGGATTAATGGAGACCCAGTACTTC	CASSPWGGGLMETQYF
TRBV5-4	NA	NA	TRBJ1-1	TGTGCCAGCAGCTTGAAAGCAGCTGGGGACACTGAAGCTTTCTTT	CASSLKAAGDTEAFF
TRBV18	NA	NA	TRBJ2-6	TGTGCCAGCTCAGAGACGATAACTGGGGCCAACGTCCTGACTTTC	CASSETITGANVLTF
TRBV6-1	NA	TRBD2	TRBJ2-7	TGTGCCAGCAGTGTTGGGACTAGCGGCCATCTGGAGCAGTACTTC	CASSVGTSGHLEQYF
TRBV6-1	NA	TRBD2	TRBJ2-1	TGTGCCAGCAGTGAAGGTGTAGCGGGATACAATGAGCAGTTCTTC	CASSEGVAGYNEQFF
TRBV27	NA	NA	TRBJ2-7	TGTGCCAGCAGTTTATCGGGACCGACCTACGAGCAGTACTTC	CASSLSGPTYEQYF
TRBV7-9	NA	NA	TRBJ1-2	TGTGCCAGCAGCTTTCAGACAGAATCCTATGGCTACACCTTC	CASSFQTESYGYTF
TRBV27	once	NA	TRBJ2-2	TGTGCCAGCAGATTATCCGCACTGAACACCGGGGAGCTGTTTTTT	CASRLSALNTGELFF
TRBV19	NA	NA	TRBJ1-1	TGTGCCAGTAGTCGGTTAGGAGCGGCTGAAGCTTTCTTT	CASSRLGAAEAFF
TRBV7-9	NA	NA	TRBJ1-1	TGTGCCAGCAGCTCCACCCTGGGCAGGGGATTCGCTGAAGCTTTCTTT	CASSSTLGRGFAEAFF
TRBV21-1	NA	NA	TRBJ1-5	TGTGCCAGCAGCAAGCCTCGGAGCGGCAAGTTCAATCAGCCCCAGCATTTT	CASSKPRSGKFNQPQHF
TRBV30	NA	TRBD2	TRBJ2-7	TGTGCCTGGAGAGCAGCTACGGGAGGCTCCTACGAGCAGTACTTC	CAWRAATGGSYEQYF
TRBV6-6	NA	NA	TRBJ2-5	TGTGCCAGCAGCGGCGGGACTCCACAAGAGACCCAGTACTTC	CASSGGTPQETQYF
TRBV5-4	NA	NA	TRBJ2-5	TGTGCCAGCAGCTTGGTTTCAGGGGACGTAGGAGAGACCCAGTACTTC	CASSLVSGDVGETQYF
TRBV7-3	NA	TRBD1	TRBJ2-7	TGTGCCAGCAGCTTAACGCCGACAGGGGGCTCCTACGAGCAGTACTTC	CASSLTPTGGSYEQYF
TRBV5-1	NA	NA	TRBJ2-5	TGCGCCAGCACCACAGAACCCCCCCCGTGGGGCCAAGAGACCCAGTACTTC	CASTTEPPPWGQETQYF
TRBV29-1	NA	NA	TRBJ2-3	TGCAGCGTTGAACGGTTAGCAGATACGCAGTATTTT	CSVERLADTQYF
TRBV7-2	NA	TRBD2	TRBJ2-7	TGTGCCAGCAGCATTTTAGCGGGAGGTCTCGAGCAGTACTTC	CASSILAGGLEQYF